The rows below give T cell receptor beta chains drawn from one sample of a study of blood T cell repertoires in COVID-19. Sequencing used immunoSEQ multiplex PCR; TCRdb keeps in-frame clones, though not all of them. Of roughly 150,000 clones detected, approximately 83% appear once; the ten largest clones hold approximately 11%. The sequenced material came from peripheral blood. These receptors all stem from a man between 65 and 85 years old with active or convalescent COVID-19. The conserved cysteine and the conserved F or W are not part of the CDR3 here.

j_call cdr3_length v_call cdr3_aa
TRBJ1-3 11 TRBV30 AWLENLGNTIY
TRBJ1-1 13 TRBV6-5 ASSYSRQLNTEAF
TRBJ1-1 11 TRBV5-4 ASSLYVNTEAF
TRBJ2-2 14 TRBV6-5 ASSYTGGYWTGELF
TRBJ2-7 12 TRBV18 ASSPGGKDSEQY
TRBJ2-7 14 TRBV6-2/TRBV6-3 ASSYSTGKNGYEQY
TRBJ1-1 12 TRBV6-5 ASSYDSMNTEAF
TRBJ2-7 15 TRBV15 ATSRVVGTGGSYEQY
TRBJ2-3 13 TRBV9 ASSVGTSVTDTQY
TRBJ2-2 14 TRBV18 ASSRLASGRTGELF
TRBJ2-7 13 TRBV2 ASSPQMRISYEQY
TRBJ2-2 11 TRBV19 ASSTQNTGELF
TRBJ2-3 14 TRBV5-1 ASSWDGTGTTDTQY
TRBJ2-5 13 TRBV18 ASSTTDGLRETQY
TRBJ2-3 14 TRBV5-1 ASSPLTGTGTDTQY
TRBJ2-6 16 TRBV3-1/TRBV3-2 ASTKRGPRESGANVLT
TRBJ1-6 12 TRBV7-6 ASSLASTNSPLH
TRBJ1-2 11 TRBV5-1 ASSLEQGVSYT
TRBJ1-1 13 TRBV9 ASSVTGLRNTEAF
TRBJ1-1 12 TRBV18 ASSTDRLNTEAF
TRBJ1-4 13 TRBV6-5 ASTASGGSNEKLF
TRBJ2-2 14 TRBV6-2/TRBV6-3 ASSGLSGVNTGELF
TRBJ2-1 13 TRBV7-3 ASSSRGRGDNEQF
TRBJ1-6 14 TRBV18 ASSPQRPRDNSPLH
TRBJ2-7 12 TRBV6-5 ASRLRDVSYEQY
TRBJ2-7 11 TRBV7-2 ASSLATQYEQY
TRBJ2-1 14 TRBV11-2 ASSLEGKGQLKKQF
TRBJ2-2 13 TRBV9 ASSPRTSPGGELF
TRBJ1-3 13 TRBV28 ASSSQGRSGNTIY
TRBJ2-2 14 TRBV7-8 ASSRGGTGNTGELF
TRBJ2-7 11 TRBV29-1 SVDDRGTYEQY
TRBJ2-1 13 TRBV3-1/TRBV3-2 ASSPQWGTSVEQF
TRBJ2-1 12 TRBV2 ASSPNRDYNEQF
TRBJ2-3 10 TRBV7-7 ASSPTGDTQY
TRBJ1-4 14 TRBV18 ASSPPGGQGNEKLF
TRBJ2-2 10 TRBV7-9 ASSKAYGELF
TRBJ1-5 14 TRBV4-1 ASSPMAGAALQPQH
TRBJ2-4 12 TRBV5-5 ASSFLQGRSIQY
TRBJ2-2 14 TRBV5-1 ASSLIGLPAYSELF
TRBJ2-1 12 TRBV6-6 ASAGGGHYNEQF
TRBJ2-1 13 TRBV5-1 ASSYTSGVDNEQF
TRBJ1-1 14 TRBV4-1 ASSQGDRGRGTEAF
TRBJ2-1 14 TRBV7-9 ASSFLSGSRDNEQF
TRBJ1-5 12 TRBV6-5 ASRSDRVWEPQH
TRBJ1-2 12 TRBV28 ASSPGGVNYGYT
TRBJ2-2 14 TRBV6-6 ASRPRDRALTGELF
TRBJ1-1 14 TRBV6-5 ASSSRQGAALVEAF
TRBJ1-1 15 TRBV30 AWSVEQVRFMNTEAF